These 28 T cell receptor beta chains originate from one sample sequenced in a study of shared clonotypes between healthy human individuals. Naive CD8 populations comprised CD45RO-negative cells positively selected for CCR7, excluding terminally differentiated effector memory CD45RA+ cells. The protocol was immunoSEQ multiplex PCR, while the TCRdb copy is restricted to in-frame clones and leaves out a portion. The sample has some 2.1 million clones; over 85% are singletons. Input material: naive CD8+ T cells from PBMCs. The receptors stem from a man between 18 and 35 years old in good health. Some clones in this sample may be carry-over from other donors' samples.

The V gene is TRBV2, the J gene TRBJ2-1; 8 bases fit TRBD2. Germline V gene lookup returns CDR1 SNHLY and CDR2 FYNNEI. With 1 base clipped from V and 5 bases from J, the junction kept 4 bases outside the gene matches. The CDR3 is 15 residues long. CDR3 in amino acids: CASSEGSGSHNEQFF. CDR3 DNA: TGTGCCAGCAGTGAAGGGAGCGGGAGTCACAATGAGCAGTTCTTC.

The rearrangement links TRBV19 to TRBJ1-1, with no clear D. The CDR3 length is 14 residues. Trimming took 2 bases from V and 7 from J, leaving 14 bases between them. Looked up from germline, CDR1 is LNHDA and CDR2 is SQIVND (reference sequence). The DNA of the CDR3 is TGTGCCAGTAGTATACCAGGTTATCTGATTGAAGCTTTCTTT. Amino acids: CASSIPGYLIEAFF.

This chain joins TRBV19 and TRBJ2-3, with D possibly TRBD2 on 5 matching bases. Looked up from germline, CDR1 is LNHDA and CDR2 is SQIVND (reference sequence). Trimming took 6 bases from V and 0 from J, leaving 10 bases between them. The CDR3 is 14 amino acids. The CDR3 protein is CASSQRLSTDTQYF. CDR3 nucleotide sequence: TGTGCCAGTAGCCAAAGACTAAGCACAGATACGCAGTATTTT.

This rearrangement joins TRBV7-3 to TRBJ2-7; D gene uncertain. The CDR3 is 13 residues long. V lost 1 base to trimming and J lost 2 bases, with 6 bases between them. Germline assignment: CDR1 SGHTA and CDR2 FQGTGA. DNA for the CDR3: TGTGCCAGCAGCTTAATGGGGACCTACGAGCAGTACTTC. Its translation: CASSLMGTYEQYF. Supplemented by reference TRBV7-3 and TRBJ2-7, the full variable domain reads GAGVSQTPSNKVTEKGKYVELRCDPISGHTALYWYRQSLGQGPEFLIYFQGTGAADDSGLPNDRFFAVRPEGSVSTLKIQRTERGDSAVYLCASSLMGTYEQYFGPGTRLTVT.

This chain uses TRBV6-5 with TRBJ2-1, with 7 bases aligning to TRBD2. In germline, CDR1 is MNHEY, CDR2 SVGAGI. Trimming at V came to 0 bases and at J to 4 bases, leaving 6 bases not matched to a gene. This CDR3 comprises 16 residues. The CDR3 DNA reads as TGTGCCAGCAGTTACTCGATTCTAGCGGTATACAATGAGCAGTTCTTC. Residues: CASSYSILAVYNEQFF.

The chain combines TRBV2 with TRBJ2-3; possible D gene TRBD2, 6 bases. The V gene lost 6 bases and the J gene lost 3 bases, with 22 bases spanning the gap. Germline CDR1 SNHLY, CDR2 FYNNEI. The CDR3 has 17 residues. Here the CDR3 DNA reads TGTGCCAGCAGCAGTGGGGAGGATGGTTTGGTAACAGATACGCAGTATTTT. This codes for CASSSGEDGLVTDTQYF.

This clone is a singleton in its sample. This sequence joins TRBV5-1 and TRBJ1-2, with a tentative D call TRBD1 (5 bases). This CDR3 spans 17 amino acids. V lost 7 bases and J lost 0, with 22 bases in between. CDR1 is SGHRS and CDR2 is YFSETQ in the germline V gene. In DNA form, the CDR3 reads TGCGCCAGCCAGGGATATGAGACGGCAAGTTCTAACTATGGCTACACCTTC. Translation gives CASQGYETASSNYGYTF.

The chain combines TRBV11-2 with TRBJ2-7; D is unclear. V was shortened by 0 bases and J by 4 bases, with 4 bases between the two germline ends. This CDR3 is built from 12 residues. Germline V gene lookup returns CDR1 SGHAT and CDR2 FQNNGV. CDR3 sequence reads: CASSLDWYEQYF. The CDR3, as DNA: TGTGCCAGCAGCTTAGATTGGTACGAGCAGTACTTC.

This chain connects TRBV7-9 to TRBJ1-2; a possible D gene is TRBD1 (5 bases). Trimming took off 5 bases at V and 6 bases at J, with 10 bases between the two ends. Germline V gene data show CDR1 as SEHNR and CDR2 as FQNEAQ (reference sequence). CDR3 size: 12 residues. The CDR3 region is CASSPGQNGYTF. The CDR3 DNA is TGTGCCAGCAGCCCCGGACAAAATGGCTACACCTTC.

The V gene is TRBV9, the J gene TRBJ1-2; perhaps TRBD1 as D (5 bases). V lost 3 bases to trimming and J lost 4 bases, with 22 bases between them. The CDR3 has 17 amino acids. Germline loops: CDR1 SGDLS, CDR2 YYNGEE. DNA of the CDR3: TGTGCCAGCAGCGGTCCTTCAAGAATATCAGGGAGCTATGGCTACACCTTC. Its translation: CASSGPSRISGSYGYTF.

Comments on this clone: At the DNA level, this CDR3 is encoded by other sequences in the same sample as well. The chain recombines TRBV4-1 with TRBJ2-7; TRBD1 matches at 9 bases. V lost 1 base to trimming and J lost 4 bases; unmatched junction nucleotides: 5. Germline V gene sequence: CDR1 MGHRA, CDR2 YSYEKL. The CDR3 is 15 amino acids. Written as DNA, the CDR3 is TGCGCCAGCAGCCAAGGGGGACAGGGTATTTACGAGCAGTACTTC. Protein: CASSQGGQGIYEQYF.

V gene TRBV13 combines with J gene TRBJ2-7, with a weak D call TRBD2 (6 bases). Germline V gives CDR1 PRHDT, CDR2 FYEKMQ (reference sequence). The CDR3 has 15 residues. Trimming took off 2 bases at V and 5 bases at J, with 16 bases between the two ends. The DNA for the CDR3 is TGTGCCAGCAGCTTACTCAGCTCGGGAGACCACGAGCAGTACTTC. This translates into CASSLLSSGDHEQYF.

This clone has only one observation. The chain joins TRBV18 to TRBJ2-3, with 9 bases fitting TRBD2. The CDR3 length is 15 residues. J gave up 2 bases and V 10 bases, and 10 bases lay outside the gene matches. Germline CDR1 reads KGHSH; CDR2 reads LQKENI. The CDR3 DNA sequence: TGTGCCACCGCCGGGGGACTAGCAAACACAGATACGCAGTATTTT. As protein: CATAGGLANTDTQYF.

DNA of the CDR3: TGCGCCAGCAGCTTGGCCGACCAGTGGGAGGAGGGCGCCGTCACAGATACGCAGTATTTT. Translated, it gives CASSLADQWEEGAVTDTQYF. The chain joins TRBV5-1 to TRBJ2-3; weak D call: TRBD2 (6 bases). Looked up from germline, CDR1 is SGHRS and CDR2 is YFSETQ. The CDR3 covers 20 residues. Trimming stripped 0 bases from V and 2 bases from J, with 25 bases between.

The V and J genes are TRBV5-5 and TRBJ2-7; 11 bases match TRBD2. V was pared by 4 bases and J by 5 bases, with 8 bases of the junction left unmatched. The germline V gene has CDR1 SGHKS and CDR2 YYEKEE (reference sequence). This CDR3 has 15 residues. The CDR3: CASSQELAGAHEQYF. For the CDR3, the DNA is TGTGCCAGCAGCCAAGAACTAGCGGGAGCCCACGAGCAGTACTTC.

Details on this clone: Germline is not matched at one junction end, which may reflect a read error. The rearrangement links TRBV19 to TRBJ1-1; D remains unclear. The germline gives CDR1 LNHDA, CDR2 SQIVND (reference sequence). There are 11 residues in the CDR3. For the CDR3, the DNA is TGTGCCAGTACTTTGAACGCTGAAGCTTTCTTT. This sequence encodes CASTLNAEAFF.

The gene calls are TRBV19 and TRBJ2-1, with 8 bases matching TRBD2. This CDR3 comprises 14 residues. Losses at the gene ends were 3 bases for V and 9 bases for J; bases not matched to a gene: 7. Germline loops: CDR1 LNHDA, CDR2 SQIVND (reference sequence). The DNA of the CDR3 is TGTGCCAGTAGTATTCCCGAGCGGGAGATTGAGCAGTTCTTC. It yields the protein CASSIPEREIEQFF.

The chain recombines TRBV7-2 with TRBJ1-5; tentatively, D is TRBD1 (6 bases). Trimming cost V 1 base and J 6 bases, with 10 bases left between them. The length of the CDR3 is 14 residues. Looked up from germline, CDR1 is SGHTA and CDR2 is FQGNSA. The CDR3 here is CASSLVVGGQPQHF. CDR3 DNA: TGTGCCAGCAGCTTAGTGGTAGGGGGTCAGCCCCAGCATTTT.

V usage is TRBV19 and J usage is TRBJ2-3, with D unresolved. Germline CDR1 LNHDA, CDR2 SQIVND (reference sequence). The V end was cut by 11 bases, the J end by 2 bases, with 26 bases between. The length of the CDR3 is 17 residues. CDR3 DNA sequence: TGTGCCCAAGAACCGGGCAGTAGGGTTTTAGTCACAGATACGCAGTATTTT. Translating it yields CAQEPGSRVLVTDTQYF.

This rearrangement joins TRBV7-8 to TRBJ2-1, with 9 bases matching TRBD2. Trimming removed 1 base from V and 5 bases from J; junction bases left unmatched: 9. From germline, CDR1 is SGHVS and CDR2 FQNEAQ. This CDR3 spans 17 amino acids. The CDR3 loop is CASSLGSGLATNNEQFF. The CDR3 DNA sequence: TGTGCCAGCAGCTTAGGCTCGGGACTAGCAACAAACAATGAGCAGTTCTTC.

The genes are TRBV9 and TRBJ2-3; a weak D match, TRBD2 (6 bases). Trimming took 4 bases from V and 1 from J, leaving 16 bases between them. The CDR3 covers 16 residues. CDR1 and CDR2 from the germline V gene are SGDLS and YYNGEE. In nucleotides, the CDR3 is TGTGCCAGCAGCCTCCGGCGGGACGCACGCACAGATACGCAGTATTTT. This encodes CASSLRRDARTDTQYF.

This rearrangement joins TRBV7-6 to TRBJ2-2; D remains unclear. Germline values: CDR1 SGHVS, CDR2 FNYEAQ. The CDR3 has 14 residues. Trimming shortened V by 5 bases and J by 7 bases, and 14 bases separated the two germline ends. As DNA, the CDR3 is TGTGCCAGCAGCCCGACTTCTTTGGGCGGGGAGCTGTTTTTT. Amino acid sequence: CASSPTSLGGELFF.

As DNA, the CDR3 is TGTGCCAGCAGTTACTACCCGGGACAGAGCTACGAGCAGTACTTC. Its protein product is CASSYYPGQSYEQYF. The chain couples TRBV6-5 to TRBJ2-7; 7 bases map to TRBD1. Germline lookup yields CDR1 MNHEY and CDR2 SVGAGI. The ends lost 1 base at V and 3 bases at J; junction bases unmatched: 6. The CDR3 has 15 amino acids.

This chain uses TRBV27 with TRBJ2-2, with no clear D. Per the germline V gene, CDR1 is MNHEY and CDR2 is SMNVEV (reference sequence). The length of the CDR3 is 15 residues. V shed 2 bases and J shed 0 bases, with 7 bases lying between them. CDR3 DNA sequence: TGTGCCAGCAGTTTAACCCAGGCGAACACCGGGGAGCTGTTTTTT. This encodes CASSLTQANTGELFF.

The chain recombines TRBV7-8 with TRBJ1-1; no reliable D call. Germline V lookup: CDR1 SGHVS, CDR2 FQNEAQ. This CDR3 is 14 amino acids long. V was shortened by 3 bases and J by 5 bases, with 13 bases between the two germline ends. DNA for the CDR3: TGTGCCAGCAGCTTGTCCGGGGTGAGGACTGAAGCTTTCTTT. Translated: CASSLSGVRTEAFF.

This clone was observed once. This chain connects TRBV6-5 to TRBJ1-1; no clear D gene. Germline CDR1 MNHEY, CDR2 SVGAGI. Trimming removed 0 bases at V and 1 base at J, with 9 bases between. The CDR3 totals 15 residues. The CDR3 DNA sequence: TGTGCCAGCAGTTACTCGATCGGCAGGAACACTGAAGCTTTCTTT. Amino acid sequence: CASSYSIGRNTEAFF.

V is TRBV6-5 and J is TRBJ1-1; no clear D gene. Deletions cut 2 bases from V and 4 bases from J, with 8 bases between. This CDR3 is 13 amino acids long. The germline CDR1 and CDR2 sequences are MNHEY and SVGAGI. The DNA of the CDR3 is TGTGCCAGCAGTTACAGGGAGGCCACTGAAGCTTTCTTT. Its translation: CASSYREATEAFF.

The chain joins TRBV19 to TRBJ2-7; D is possibly TRBD2 (5 bases). Trimming pared 5 bases from V and 2 bases from J, leaving 19 bases between. This CDR3 comprises 16 residues. Germline V gives CDR1 LNHDA, CDR2 SQIVND (reference sequence). As DNA, the CDR3 is TGTGCCAGTAGTTCCCGGCCCAATCCGGAGGCCTACGAGCAGTACTTC. It yields the protein CASSSRPNPEAYEQYF.